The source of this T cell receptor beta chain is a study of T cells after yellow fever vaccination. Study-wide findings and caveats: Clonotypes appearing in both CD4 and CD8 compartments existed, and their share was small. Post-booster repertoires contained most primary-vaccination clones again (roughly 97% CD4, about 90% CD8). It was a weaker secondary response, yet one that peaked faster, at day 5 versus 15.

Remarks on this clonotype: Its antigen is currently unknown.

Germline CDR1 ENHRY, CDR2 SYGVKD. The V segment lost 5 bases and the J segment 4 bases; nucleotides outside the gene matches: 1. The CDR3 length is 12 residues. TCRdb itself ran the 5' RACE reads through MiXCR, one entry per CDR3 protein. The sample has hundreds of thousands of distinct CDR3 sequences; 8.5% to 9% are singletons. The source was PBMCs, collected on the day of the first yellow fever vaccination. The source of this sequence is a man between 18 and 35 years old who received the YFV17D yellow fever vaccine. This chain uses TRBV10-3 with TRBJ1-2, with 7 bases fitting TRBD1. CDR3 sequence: CAISRDSYGYTF. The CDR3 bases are TGTGCCATCAGTAGGGACAGCTATGGCTACACCTTC.